The 20 T cell receptor beta chains listed next were all sequenced from one sample in a study of CD8 T cells in ankylosing spondylitis. TCRdb analysed the 5' RACE reads with MiXCR anew, one entry per CDR3 protein. The sample includes about 800,000 distinct CDR3 sequences, approximately 12% of them seen just once. Study-wide results and limits: A TCR beta motif of several highly homologous variants appeared characteristic of ankylosing spondylitis blood.

Their antigen targets remain unknown. Sequenced sample: blood, either unsorted or a sorted T cell fraction (not recorded which). These receptors came from a male donor with ankylosing spondylitis.

The V and J genes are TRBV29-1 and TRBJ2-7, with TRBD1 as a possible D gene (7 bases). This CDR3 comprises 15 residues. The germline CDR1 and CDR2 sequences are SQVTM and ANQGSEA. V lost 4 bases and J lost 3, with 19 bases in between. The CDR3 here is CSVGATGRSGYEQYF. CDR3 bases: TGCAGCGTTGGAGCGACAGGGAGGTCGGGCTACGAGCAGTACTTC.

This clonotype was seen a handful of times. The rearrangement uses TRBV15 and TRBJ2-5, with TRBD2 as a possible D gene (5 bases). Between the trimmed V and J ends, which lost 0 bases and 5 bases, there was a span of 16 bases. The germline V gene encodes CDR1 LNHNV and CDR2 YYDKDF (reference sequence). The CDR3 has 16 residues. The chain's CDR3 is CATSRDVDGVRETQYF. CDR3 nucleotides: TGTGCCACCAGCAGAGATGTGGACGGGGTTCGGGAGACCCAGTACTTC.

This clonotype was recorded a few times. The CDR3 nucleotides are TGCGCCAGCAGCTTGTTTAGCGGGTCGAGAGATGAGCAGTTCTTC. It translates to CASSLFSGSRDEQFF. The V and J genes are TRBV5-1 and TRBJ2-1, with TRBD2 matching 7 bases. Trimming took 1 base from V and 8 from J; bases not matched to a gene: 9. CDR3 length: 15 amino acids. Per germline, CDR1 SGHRS and CDR2 YFSETQ.

The V call is TRBV20-1, the J call TRBJ2-7, with a tentative D call TRBD2 (6 bases). The length of the CDR3 is 13 residues. Germline loops: CDR1 DFQATT, CDR2 SNEGSKA (reference sequence). V was shortened by 8 bases and J by 2 bases, with 16 bases between the two germline ends. The CDR3 region has the DNA TGCAGTATTGTGATCAGGGAGGCCTACGAGCAGTACTTC. Residues: CSIVIREAYEQYF.

This clonotype has a count of ten or more. CDR3: CSAGQGSGNTIYF. DNA for the CDR3: TGCAGTGCCGGACAGGGTTCTGGAAACACCATATATTTT. V gene TRBV20-1 combines with J gene TRBJ1-3; 8 bases match TRBD1. V trimming: 6 bases; J trimming: 1 base; junction bases outside the gene matches: 2. The length of the CDR3 is 13 residues. Germline-derived CDR1 and CDR2 are DFQATT and SNEGSKA (reference sequence).

This sequence joins TRBV5-1 and TRBJ2-2; 10 bases are shared with TRBD2. CDR1 SGHRS and CDR2 YFSETQ come from the germline V gene. The CDR3 covers 15 residues. Unmatched junction bases numbered 8, after V lost 7 bases and J lost 5 bases. The chain's CDR3 is CASFSLAGETGELFF. The CDR3 DNA follows: TGCGCCAGCTTCAGCCTAGCGGGAGAAACCGGGGAGCTGTTTTTT.

This clonotype turned up a few times. This chain links TRBV4-3 with TRBJ2-1; TRBD1 matches at 7 bases. With 0 bases clipped from V and 4 bases from J, the junction kept 12 bases outside the gene matches. The CDR3 loop spans 18 amino acids. Germline V CDR1 and CDR2: LGHNA, YSLEER. This chain's CDR3 is CASSQDPAGADRYNEQFF. The CDR3 DNA reads TGCGCCAGCAGCCAAGATCCCGCAGGGGCGGACAGGTACAATGAGCAGTTCTTC.

This clonotype showed up many times. The chain is built from TRBV10-1 and TRBJ2-7; 7 bases are shared with TRBD1. Germline assignment: CDR1 WNHNN and CDR2 SYGVQD (reference sequence). This CDR3 region has 14 residues. The J segment lost 0 bases and the V segment lost 6 bases, leaving 5 bases of the junction unmatched. The CDR3 nucleotides are TGCGCCAGCAGCGGAAGACAGGGCTCCTACGAGCAGTACTTC. This gives the protein CASSGRQGSYEQYF.

V is TRBV5-6 and J is TRBJ1-1, with unresolved D. The CDR3 is 14 amino acids. The V end was cut by 4 bases, the J end by 4 bases, with 14 bases between. CDR1 is SGHDT, CDR2 YYEEEE, per germline. The CDR3, as DNA: TGTGCCAGCAGCATTCGAGGCGGCGTCACTGAAGCTTTCTTT. Translating it yields CASSIRGGVTEAFF.

This clonotype came up many times. The V call is TRBV20-1, the J call TRBJ2-7; D might be TRBD2 (6 bases). The V gene's germline CDR1 is DFQATT and CDR2 SNEGSKA (reference sequence). This CDR3 contains 13 residues. V was clipped by 0 bases and J by 5 bases, with 11 bases between them. CDR3 in DNA: TGCAGTGCTAGAGATGGGACTCTGCACGAGCAGTACTTC. Its translation is CSARDGTLHEQYF.

This chain joins TRBV4-1 and TRBJ1-6; D perhaps matches TRBD1 (5 bases). This CDR3 is 17 amino acids long. V lost 2 bases and J 7 bases, leaving 18 bases between the germline ends. Germline V lookup: CDR1 MGHRA, CDR2 YSYEKL. CDR3 protein: CASSQRALGTSNSPLHF. DNA for the CDR3: TGCGCCAGCAGCCAACGCGCGTTAGGGACCAGCAATTCACCCCTCCACTTT.

This clonotype was observed a few times. The chain links TRBV25-1 to TRBJ1-5, with D hard to call. The CDR3 loop spans 15 amino acids. The ends were cut back, 6 bases at V and 2 bases at J, with 14 bases in the middle. Germline V gives CDR1 MGHDK, CDR2 SYGVNS. The CDR3 coding sequence is TGTGCCAGCAGCGAGTCGGGAAAAGGCAATCAGCCCCAGCATTTT. Encoded protein: CASSESGKGNQPQHF. The full variable domain, rest sourced from reference TRBV25-1 and TRBJ1-5, is EADIYQTPRYLVIGTGKKITLECSQTMGHDKMYWYQQDPGMELHLIHYSYGVNSTEKGDLSSESTVSRIRTEHFPLTLESARPSHTSQYLCASSESGKGNQPQHFGDGTRLSIL.

There are many counts of this clonotype. The chain recombines TRBV7-2 with TRBJ2-3, with TRBD2 matching 9 bases. CDR1 SGHTA and CDR2 FQGNSA come from the germline V gene. V lost 2 bases, J lost 5 bases, and 5 bases stayed unmatched. The CDR3 has 15 amino acids. CDR3 sequence: CASSLRGGGLDTQYF. CDR3 DNA: TGTGCCAGCAGCTTACGCGGGGGGGGCCTAGATACGCAGTATTTT.

There are many counts of this clonotype. This sequence joins TRBV7-2 and TRBJ1-4; D unclear. The CDR3 spans 12 residues. Germline V gene sequence: CDR1 SGHTA, CDR2 FQGNSA. V lost 4 bases, J lost 7 bases, and 7 bases lay in between. For the CDR3, the DNA is TGTGCCAGCAGCTCCCGCGGTGAAAAACTGTTTTTT. It specifies CASSSRGEKLFF.

This clonotype was picked up a small number of times. The chain combines TRBV7-2 with TRBJ2-1, with D unresolved. Germline V CDR1 and CDR2: SGHTA, FQGNSA. V was shortened by 2 bases and J by 9 bases, with 11 bases between the two germline ends. The CDR3 consists of 13 residues. CDR3: CASSLSSYGEQFF. CDR3 DNA: TGTGCCAGCAGCTTATCTTCGTATGGTGAGCAGTTCTTC.

The chain recombines TRBV6-2 or TRBV6-3 with TRBJ2-7, with D perhaps TRBD2 (7 bases). Trimming removed 2 bases from V and 2 bases from J, with 13 bases in between. This CDR3 comprises 15 residues. The germline V gene encodes CDR1 MNHEY and CDR2 SVGEGT. For the CDR3, the DNA is TGTGCCAGCAGTTACGGTCCGGGGGGCCCCTACGAGCAGTACTTC. This translates into CASSYGPGGPYEQYF.

This rearrangement joins TRBV28 to TRBJ1-6, with no clear D. CDR3 size: 13 residues. The ends were cut back, 8 bases at V and 9 bases at J, with 14 bases in the middle. The germline gives CDR1 MDHEN, CDR2 SYDVKM. The CDR3 DNA follows: TGTGCCAGCGGATCTCTACCGCGTTCACCCCTCCACTTT. Translated: CASGSLPRSPLHF.

In this sample, this clonotype turned up a few times. This chain uses TRBV20-1 with TRBJ1-1, with a weak D call TRBD1 (5 bases). The CDR3 covers 13 residues. The ends were cut back, 1 base at V and 3 bases at J, with 9 bases in the middle. The germline CDR1 and CDR2 sequences are DFQATT and SNEGSKA (reference sequence). This CDR3 reads CSARVGAHTEAFF. CDR3 sequence (DNA): TGCAGTGCTAGAGTCGGGGCCCACACTGAAGCTTTCTTT.

This clonotype has at least ten counts. The chain carries TRBV29-1 and TRBJ2-1, with D maybe TRBD2 (6 bases). Trimming removed 1 base from V and 5 bases from J, with 9 bases in between. Germline-derived CDR1 and CDR2 are SQVTM and ANQGSEA. There are 13 residues in the CDR3. The CDR3 nucleotides are TGCAGCGTTGAAGTTAAGCGGGACAATGAGCAGTTCTTC. Its translation is CSVEVKRDNEQFF.

The chain is built from TRBV4-2 and TRBJ1-5; weak D call: TRBD1 (6 bases). V shed 1 base and J shed 6 bases, with 13 bases lying between them. The CDR3 loop spans 15 amino acids. The germline gives CDR1 LGHNA, CDR2 YNFKEQ. This CDR3 reads CASSQGTGRSQPQHF. The CDR3 nucleotides are TGTGCCAGCAGCCAAGGCACAGGGAGAAGTCAGCCCCAGCATTTT.